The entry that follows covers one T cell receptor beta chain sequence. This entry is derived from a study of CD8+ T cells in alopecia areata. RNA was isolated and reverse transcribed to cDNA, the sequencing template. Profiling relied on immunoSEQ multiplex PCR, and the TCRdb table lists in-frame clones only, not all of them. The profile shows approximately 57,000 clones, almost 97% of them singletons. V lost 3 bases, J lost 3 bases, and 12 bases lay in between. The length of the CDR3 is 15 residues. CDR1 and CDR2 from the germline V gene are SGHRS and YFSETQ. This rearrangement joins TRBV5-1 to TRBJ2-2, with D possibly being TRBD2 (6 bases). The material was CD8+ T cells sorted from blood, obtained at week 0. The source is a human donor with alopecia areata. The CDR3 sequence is CASSSDGTYTGELFF. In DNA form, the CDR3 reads TGCGCCAGCAGCTCGGATGGGACTTACACCGGGGAGCTGTTTTTT.